This T cell receptor (beta chain) comes out of a study of blood T cell repertoires in COVID-19. Study information: There were acute and convalescent COVID-19 samples, and they came from the United States, Italy and Spain. T cells, B-cell-depleted T cells, or PBMCs supplied cDNA or gDNA.

Original processing notes: Reference gene primer amplification in the assay estimated nucleated cell counts. Assay: immunoSEQ multiplex PCR; the TCRdb copy retains only in-frame clones and omits some. The V and J calls and clone size were taken over from that table, and D and trimming were inferred from the DNA. Here the sample spans fewer than 500,000 clones, roughly 85% being singletons. In terms of age and location, participants ranged from roughly 18 to 89 years and lived in about two dozen US areas. Germline V CDR1 and CDR2: ENHRY, SYGVKD. CDR3 length: 13 residues. The V end lost 6 bases, the J end lost 0 bases, and 7 bases lay between the germline ends.

The receptor was derived from a woman aged 18-29 years with acute COVID-19. The sequenced material came from PBMCs or T cells enriched from blood (not recorded which). The J gene is TRBJ2-3, the V gene TRBV10-3, with no clear D. This chain's CDR3 is CAISIQSTDTQYF. The CDR3 DNA reads as TGTGCCATCAGCATTCAGAGCACAGATACGCAGTATTTT.